Following are 23 T cell receptor beta chains from one sample sequenced in a study of blood T cell repertoires in COVID-19. Libraries were prepared by immunoSEQ multiplex PCR; TCRdb keeps only in-frame clonotypes and omits some of them. The data show 150,000 to 200,000 clones, roughly 84% seen once. The sample consisted of PBMCs or T cells enriched from blood (not recorded which). These receptors all stem from an older woman who had recovered from COVID-19.

The J gene is TRBJ1-2, the V gene TRBV5-1; 8 bases fit TRBD1. Per germline, CDR1 SGHRS and CDR2 YFSETQ. J was trimmed by 8 bases and V by 0 bases; bases with no gene match: 6. The CDR3 extends over 14 amino acids. Here the CDR3 reads CASSLDQGAWGYTF. The CDR3 DNA is TGCGCCAGCAGCTTGGATCAGGGGGCGTGGGGCTACACCTTC.

The chain recombines TRBV19 with TRBJ2-1; possible D gene TRBD2, 5 bases. The CDR3 covers 19 residues. The ends were cut back, 5 bases at V and 5 bases at J, with 28 bases in the middle. Germline assignment: CDR1 LNHDA and CDR2 SQIVND (reference sequence). CDR3 DNA sequence: TGTGCCAGTAGTTCTCGGCCCCCGGGGTCGAGCGGAGCCGACAATGAGCAGTTCTTC. Translating it yields CASSSRPPGSSGADNEQFF.

As regards this clone: This specimen includes other DNA sequences encoding the same CDR3. The chain combines TRBV5-1 with TRBJ1-1, with D perhaps matching TRBD1 (5 bases). The V gene lost 0 bases and the J gene lost 4 bases, with 10 bases spanning the gap. CDR1 is SGHRS, CDR2 YFSETQ, per germline. The CDR3 has 14 amino acids. CDR3 sequence reads: CASSLAGVGTEAFF. The CDR3 coding sequence is TGCGCCAGCAGCTTGGCGGGGGTTGGCACTGAAGCTTTCTTT.

This clone showed up just once. This sequence joins TRBV7-9 and TRBJ2-3, with 10 positions matching TRBD2. This CDR3 has 17 residues. V lost 2 bases, J lost 5 bases, and 10 bases stayed unmatched. The germline V gene has CDR1 SEHNR and CDR2 FQNEAQ (reference sequence). The CDR3 protein is CASSLPGLAGVKDTQYF. CDR3 sequence (DNA): TGTGCCAGCAGCTTACCGGGGCTAGCGGGAGTTAAAGATACGCAGTATTTT. Full variable domain (remainder filled in from reference TRBV7-9 and TRBJ2-3): DTGVSQNPRHKITKRGQNVTFRCDPISEHNRLYWYRQTLGQGPEFLTYFQNEAQLEKSRLLSDRFSAERPKGSFSTLEIQRTEQGDSAMYLCASSLPGLAGVKDTQYFGPGTRLTVL.

The chain carries TRBV5-1 and TRBJ2-5; a possible D gene is TRBD2 (6 bases). The germline gives CDR1 SGHRS, CDR2 YFSETQ. The CDR3 has 13 amino acids. V lost 4 bases, J lost 5 bases, and 12 bases lay in between. CDR3 sequence reads: CASSPTSAETQYF. The CDR3 DNA reads as TGCGCCAGCAGCCCGACTAGTGCGGAGACCCAGTACTTC.

The chain combines TRBV11-3 with TRBJ2-1; tentative D call: TRBD2 (6 bases). Germline CDR1 SGHNT, CDR2 YENEEA. The CDR3 covers 13 residues. V lost 0 bases and J lost 10, with 10 bases in between. The CDR3 DNA sequence: TGTGCCAGCAGCTTAGAAGAGAGCGGGGAGCAGTTCTTC. Protein product: CASSLEESGEQFF.

This clone came up once. The rearrangement uses TRBV12-3 or TRBV12-4 and TRBJ1-2, with D maybe TRBD1 (6 bases). The V end lost 4 bases, the J end lost 8 bases, and 11 bases lay between the germline ends. The CDR3 has 12 amino acids. CDR3 coding DNA: TGTGCCAGCAGTTCCCGGACAGCCGGCTACACCTTC. As protein: CASSSRTAGYTF.

The rearrangement joins TRBV4-1 to TRBJ1-1; D not certain. Deletions cut 1 base from V and 5 bases from J, with 20 bases between. This CDR3 comprises 17 residues. CDR1 is MGHRA and CDR2 is YSYEKL in the germline V gene. This chain's CDR3 is CASSQGWARSLKTEAFF. The CDR3 DNA is TGCGCCAGCAGCCAAGGTTGGGCAAGGTCCCTAAAAACTGAAGCTTTCTTT.

The chain carries TRBV9 and TRBJ2-1; 11 bases match TRBD2. J lost 5 bases, V lost 4 bases, and 8 bases had no gene match. From germline, CDR1 is SGDLS and CDR2 YYNGEE. CDR3 length equals 16 residues. In DNA, the CDR3 is TGTGCCAGCAGCTTTGGGGGGACTAGCGGAGACAATGAGCAGTTCTTC. This encodes CASSFGGTSGDNEQFF.

The chain uses TRBV9 and TRBJ2-2; TRBD1 agrees at 7 bases. CDR3 length equals 16 residues. J gave up 4 bases and V 3 bases, and 9 bases lay outside the gene matches. Germline CDR1 SGDLS, CDR2 YYNGEE. CDR3 amino acids: CASSAQGTESTGELFF. The CDR3, as DNA: TGTGCCAGCAGCGCTCAAGGGACAGAATCCACCGGGGAGCTGTTTTTT. Variable domain in full (rest from reference TRBV9 and TRBJ2-2): DSGVTQTPKHLITATGQRVTLRCSPRSGDLSVYWYQQSLDQGLQFLIQYYNGEERAKGNILERFSAQQFPDLHSELNLSSLELGDSALYFCASSAQGTESTGELFFGEGSRLTVL.

CDR3 coding DNA: TGTGCCAGCAGCTTGGGACTAGCGGGAGATAATGAGCAGTTCTTC. It encodes CASSLGLAGDNEQFF. This sequence joins TRBV7-7 and TRBJ2-1; 14 nucleotides match TRBD2. The CDR3 is 15 residues long. Germline CDR1 reads SSHAT; CDR2 reads FNYEAQ (reference sequence). The junction had 2 bases not matched to a gene; V was cut back by 3 bases and J by 7 bases.

Comments on this clone: A read error may produce the germline difference seen at one junction end. The V gene is TRBV29-1, the J gene TRBJ2-1, with D perhaps TRBD2 (6 bases). The V gene's germline CDR1 is SQVTM and CDR2 ANQGSEA. The CDR3 totals 15 residues. CDR3 bases: TGCAGCGTTAAAGAATCTAGCGTCGGTGTTGATGAGCAGTTCTTC. It is translated as CSVKESSVGVDEQFF.

The V and J genes are TRBV30 and TRBJ1-1; unclear D gene. CDR3 size: 12 residues. The V end lost 4 bases, the J end lost 5 bases, and 11 bases lay between the germline ends. CDR1 is GTSNPN and CDR2 is SVGIG in the germline V gene (reference sequence). The CDR3 DNA follows: TGTGCCTGGAAACGCGCGAGAACTGAAGCTTTCTTT. This sequence encodes CAWKRARTEAFF. The full variable domain, in which reference TRBV30 and TRBJ1-1 provide the parts outside the CDR3, is SQTIHQWPATLVQPVGSPLSLECTVEGTSNPNLYWYRQAAGRGLQLLFYSVGIGQISSEVPQNLSASRPQDRQFILSSKKLLLSDSGFYLCAWKRARTEAFFGQGTRLTVV.

The DNA for the CDR3 is TGTGCCAGCACCAGACAGGGGGCCCCCCGCACTGAAGCTTTCTTT. Protein sequence: CASTRQGAPRTEAFF. The chain uses TRBV9 and TRBJ1-1; 10 nucleotides line up with TRBD1. The germline CDR1 and CDR2 sequences are SGDLS and YYNGEE. V trimming: 6 bases; J trimming: 4 bases; junction bases outside the gene matches: 9. This CDR3 contains 15 residues.

This chain joins TRBV20-1 and TRBJ2-3, with a possible D match to TRBD1 (5 bases). The CDR3 extends over 14 amino acids. V lost 3 bases, J lost 0 bases, and 10 bases lay in between. Germline-derived CDR1 and CDR2 are DFQATT and SNEGSKA (reference sequence). The CDR3 spells CSASGGASTDTQYF. CDR3 bases: TGCAGTGCTAGTGGTGGGGCTAGCACAGATACGCAGTATTTT.

The chain employs TRBV10-2 and TRBJ2-5, with 8 nucleotides matching TRBD1. With V trimmed by 5 bases and J by 6 bases, 8 bases remained unmatched. The CDR3 has 14 amino acids. Germline V gene sequence: CDR1 WSHSY, CDR2 SAAADI. In nucleotides, the CDR3 is TGCGCCAGCAGTCCTACCGACAGGGGAAAGACCCAGTACTTC. It translates to CASSPTDRGKTQYF.

This rearrangement joins TRBV5-4 to TRBJ2-2; TRBD1 matches at 8 bases. Germline loops: CDR1 SGHNT, CDR2 YYREEE (reference sequence). V lost 2 bases to trimming and J lost 3 bases; unmatched junction nucleotides: 6. This CDR3 is 16 amino acids long. CDR3: CASSFPGGEDTGELFF. The CDR3 nucleotides read TGTGCCAGCAGCTTCCCAGGGGGCGAGGACACCGGGGAGCTGTTTTTT.

This clone is a singleton in its sample. The chain combines TRBV10-3 with TRBJ2-3; 9 nucleotides agree with TRBD1. The CDR3 is made up of 18 amino acids. The germline gives CDR1 ENHRY, CDR2 SYGVKD. V dropped 6 bases and J dropped 4; count of bases not matched to a gene: 17. Here the CDR3 reads CAISQSRTGTGLPDTQYF. As DNA, the CDR3 is TGTGCCATCAGCCAATCAAGAACAGGGACAGGGTTACCAGATACGCAGTATTTT.

Worth noting for this clone: A much larger clone differs from this one at a single base, so this may be a read error. The genes are TRBV5-4 and TRBJ1-2; D remains ambiguous. The CDR3 length is 16 residues. Germline V CDR1 and CDR2: SGHNT, YYREEE (reference sequence). CDR3 protein: CVSSLWAGPANYGYTF. The CDR3 DNA reads as TGTGTCAGCAGCTTGTGGGCTGGGCCAGCTAACTATGGCTACACCTTC.

The chain uses TRBV7-9 and TRBJ1-2; D gene ambiguous. Per germline, CDR1 SEHNR and CDR2 FQNEAQ (reference sequence). This CDR3 contains 14 residues. V was trimmed by 1 base and J by 2 bases, leaving 8 bases between them. CDR3 loop: CASSLGSSNYGYTF. CDR3 DNA sequence: TGTGCCAGCAGCTTAGGTTCGAGCAACTATGGCTACACCTTC.

The chain carries TRBV6-5 and TRBJ1-2; D gene ambiguous. The V end lost 2 bases, the J end lost 8 bases, and 9 bases lay between the germline ends. The CDR3 spans 12 residues. From germline, CDR1 is MNHEY and CDR2 SVGAGI. The CDR3 sequence is CASSYPEAGYTF. DNA for the CDR3: TGTGCCAGCAGTTACCCAGAGGCCGGCTACACCTTC.

V usage is TRBV5-6 and J usage is TRBJ2-5; a possible D gene is TRBD2 (6 bases). Trimming took 2 bases from V and 4 from J, leaving 15 bases between them. Germline lookup yields CDR1 SGHDT and CDR2 YYEEEE. CDR3 length: 15 residues. The CDR3 coding sequence is TGTGCCAGCAGCTTCCGGGCCCTGGGGGGAGAGACCCAGTACTTC. Translating it yields CASSFRALGGETQYF.

This clone was recorded once. The V gene is TRBV10-2, the J gene TRBJ2-3, with 14 positions matching TRBD2. The trim removed 5 bases at V and 5 bases at J, leaving 3 bases unmatched. The germline V gene has CDR1 WSHSY and CDR2 SAAADI. This CDR3 contains 15 residues. CDR3 protein: CASSRLAGGQDTQYF. The CDR3 coding sequence is TGCGCCAGCAGTCGACTAGCGGGGGGGCAAGATACGCAGTATTTT.